The source of this T cell receptor beta chain is a study of patients and donors after allogeneic stem cell transplantation. The table lists this clonotype with many counts. TCRdb re-derived calls from the RT-PCR reads in MiXCR, one entry per CDR3 protein. The data contain 800,000 to 1,000,000 distinct CDR3 sequences, more than 15% of them singletons. V was shortened by 5 bases and J by 3 bases, with 8 bases between the two germline ends. This CDR3 is 12 amino acids long. This receptor was taken from a human donor who was either an allogeneic HSCT recipient or a stem cell or donor lymphocyte infusion donor (not recorded which). It is not recorded whose cells these are; they may come from a transplant donor. The chain carries TRBV12-3 or TRBV12-4 and TRBJ2-7, with a weak D call TRBD2 (5 bases). Sequencing was performed on blood, either unsorted or a sorted T cell fraction (not recorded which). The CDR3 nucleotides read TGTGCCAGCAGTACTGCGGGCTACGAGCAGTACTTC. Its protein product is CASSTAGYEQYF.